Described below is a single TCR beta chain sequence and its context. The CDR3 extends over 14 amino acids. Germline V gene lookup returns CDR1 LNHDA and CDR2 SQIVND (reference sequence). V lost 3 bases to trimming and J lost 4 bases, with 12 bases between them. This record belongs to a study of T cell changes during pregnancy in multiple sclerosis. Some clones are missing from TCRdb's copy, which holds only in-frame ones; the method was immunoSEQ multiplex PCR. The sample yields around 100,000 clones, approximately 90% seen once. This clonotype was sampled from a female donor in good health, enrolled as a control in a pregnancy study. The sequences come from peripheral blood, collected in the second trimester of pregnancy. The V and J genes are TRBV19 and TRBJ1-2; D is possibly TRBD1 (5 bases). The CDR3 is CASSIGAFAYGYTF. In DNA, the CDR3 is TGTGCCAGTAGTATTGGGGCCTTTGCCTATGGCTACACCTTC.